A single T cell receptor (beta chain) is shown here with its context. This record comes from a study of cytomegalovirus exposure and HLA in healthy donors. The PCR used 60 Vbeta and 13 Jbeta primers. The method was immunoSEQ multiplex PCR; TCRdb's version includes in-frame clones alone and lacks a portion of them. The sample holds 75,000 to 95,000 clones; 50% to 80% are singletons and the top ten take 3.9%. With V trimmed by 2 bases and J by 3 bases, 3 bases remained unmatched. The germline V gene has CDR1 SEHNR and CDR2 FQNEAQ (reference sequence). The length of the CDR3 is 16 residues. Source material: PBMCs. The chain couples TRBV7-9 to TRBJ2-2; 10 bases map to TRBD1. The clonotype originates from a man aged 30 to 39 in good health and CMV-seronegative. CDR3 nucleotides: TGTGCCAGCAGCTTAACCGGGACAGGGGACACCGGGGAGCTGTTTTTT. Protein product: CASSLTGTGDTGELFF.